Presented here are 9 T cell receptor beta chains from one specimen sequenced in a study of Ad26.COV2.S vaccination and SARS-CoV-2 variants. Profiled with immunoSEQ multiplex PCR; TCRdb holds only in-frame clones, not every one. The table lists about half a million clones, 80% to 90% of them singletons. This sample's treatment: some 20 received Ad26.COV2.S at low or high dose, single or two shots; about 5 received placebo; per-sample allocation not given. Day 63 after the first injection of vaccine or placebo was the sampling time. Source: peripheral blood, taken in a trial of Ad26.COV2.S vaccine versus placebo. These receptors all come from a person aged 18-65 years who received the Ad26.COV2.S COVID-19 vaccine or a placebo.

The rearrangement uses TRBV6-6 and TRBJ2-7; 11 positions match TRBD2. Germline V gene data show CDR1 as MNHNY and CDR2 as SVGAGI (reference sequence). This CDR3 is 14 amino acids long. V dropped 8 bases and J dropped 2; count of bases not matched to a gene: 5. The CDR3 nucleotides are TGTGCCAGCGCAACTAGCGGGAGTCCCTACGAGCAGTACTTC. Residues: CASATSGSPYEQYF.

The chain couples TRBV3-1 (or the pseudogene TRBV3-2) to TRBJ2-6; perhaps TRBD1 as D (5 bases). The V end lost 6 bases, the J end lost 2 bases, and 8 bases lay between the germline ends. CDR3 length equals 14 residues. Germline CDR1 and CDR2: LGHDT and YNNKEL (reference sequence). CDR3 nucleotides: TGTGCCAGCAGTCTGACAGCTGGGGCCAACGTCCTGACTTTC. Its translation: CASSLTAGANVLTF.

The V and J genes are TRBV2 and TRBJ1-5; 8 positions match TRBD1. This CDR3 comprises 17 residues. CDR1 and CDR2 (germline): SNHLY, FYNNEI. After removal of 6 bases from V and 5 bases from J, the junction contained 15 bases not matched to a gene. The CDR3 nucleotides are TGTGCCAGCAGGAGGGTTGGACAGGGTAAGATTCATCAGCCCCAGCATTTT. It specifies CASRRVGQGKIHQPQHF.

The rearrangement uses TRBV29-1 and TRBJ2-3; unclear D gene. The germline gives CDR1 SQVTM, CDR2 ANQGSEA. V lost 4 bases and J 2 bases, leaving 10 bases between the germline ends. This CDR3 spans 13 amino acids. The CDR3 DNA sequence: TGCAGCGTTGGTGGGCCATCCACAGATACGCAGTATTTT. Translating gives CSVGGPSTDTQYF.

The V and J genes are TRBV5-1 and TRBJ2-1; either TRBD1 or TRBD2 may fit D (5 bases each). V was shortened by 3 bases and J by 7 bases, with 17 bases between the two germline ends. Germline V gene sequence: CDR1 SGHRS, CDR2 YFSETQ. The CDR3 extends over 15 amino acids. CDR3 amino acids: CASSYSPGRWNEQFF. The CDR3 region has the DNA TGCGCCAGCAGCTACAGTCCGGGACGGTGGAATGAGCAGTTCTTC. Complete variable domain (other parts from reference TRBV5-1 and TRBJ2-1): KAGVTQTPRYLIKTRGQQVTLSCSPISGHRSVSWYQQTPGQGLQFLFEYFSETQRNKGNFPGRFSGRQFSNSRSEMNVSTLELGDSALYLCASSYSPGRWNEQFFGPGTRLTVL.

The chain joins TRBV6-5 to TRBJ2-1; D assignment may be TRBD1 or TRBD2 (5 bases each). This CDR3 comprises 15 residues. Germline CDR1 MNHEY, CDR2 SVGAGI. Trimming shortened V by 6 bases and J by 4 bases, and 16 bases separated the two germline ends. The CDR3 region is CASRSTGTLYNEQFF. DNA for the CDR3: TGTGCCAGCAGGTCTACCGGGACCCTTTACAATGAGCAGTTCTTC.

This clone was counted only a few times. The CDR3 reads CASTDNYGYTF. CDR3 coding DNA: TGTGCCAGCACCGATAACTATGGCTACACCTTC. The rearrangement joins TRBV7-9 to TRBJ1-2; D not certain. Germline assignment: CDR1 SEHNR and CDR2 FQNEAQ (reference sequence). Between the trimmed V and J ends, which lost 7 bases and 1 base, there was a span of 4 bases. This CDR3 is 11 amino acids long.

The V call is TRBV4-2, the J call TRBJ2-2, with D tentatively TRBD2 (5 bases). Germline V CDR1 and CDR2: LGHNA, YNFKEQ. Trimming stripped 3 bases from V and 3 bases from J, with 14 bases between. The CDR3 loop spans 16 amino acids. CDR3 amino acids: CASSQGKTTHTGELFF. The CDR3, as DNA: TGTGCCAGCAGCCAGGGGAAGACTACTCACACCGGGGAGCTGTTTTTT.

Details on this clone: A read error may produce the germline difference seen at one junction end. V gene TRBV28 combines with J gene TRBJ2-2; TRBD2 matches at 11 bases. Germline V CDR1 and CDR2: MDHEN, SYDVKM. The CDR3 has 16 amino acids. The CDR3 DNA sequence: TGTGCCAGCAGTTTATGGACTAGCGGGAACAGCGGGGAGCTGTTTTTT. Translation: CASSLWTSGNSGELFF.